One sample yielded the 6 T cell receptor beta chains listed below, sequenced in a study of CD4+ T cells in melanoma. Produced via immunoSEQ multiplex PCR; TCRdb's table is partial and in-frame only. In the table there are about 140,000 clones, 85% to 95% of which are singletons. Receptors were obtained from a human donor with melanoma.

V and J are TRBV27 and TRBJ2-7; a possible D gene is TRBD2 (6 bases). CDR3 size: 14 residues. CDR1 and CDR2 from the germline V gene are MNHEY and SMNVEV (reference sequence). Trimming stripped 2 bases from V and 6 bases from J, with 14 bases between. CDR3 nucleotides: TGTGCCAGCAGTTTAGCCGGGGGATTCGGCGAGCAGTACTTC. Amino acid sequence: CASSLAGGFGEQYF.

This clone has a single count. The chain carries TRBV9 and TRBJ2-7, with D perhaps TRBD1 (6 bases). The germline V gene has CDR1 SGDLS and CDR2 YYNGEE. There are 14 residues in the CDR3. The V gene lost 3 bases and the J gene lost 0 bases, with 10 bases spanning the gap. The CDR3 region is CASSAGDSSYEQYF. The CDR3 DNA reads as TGTGCCAGCAGCGCAGGGGATTCCTCCTACGAGCAGTACTTC.

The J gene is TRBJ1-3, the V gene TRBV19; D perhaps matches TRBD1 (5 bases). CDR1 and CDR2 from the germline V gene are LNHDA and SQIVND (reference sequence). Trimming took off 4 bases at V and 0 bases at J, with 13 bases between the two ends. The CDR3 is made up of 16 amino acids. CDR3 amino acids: CASSKARGFSGNTIYF. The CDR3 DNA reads TGTGCCAGTAGTAAGGCGCGGGGCTTCTCTGGAAACACCATATATTTT.

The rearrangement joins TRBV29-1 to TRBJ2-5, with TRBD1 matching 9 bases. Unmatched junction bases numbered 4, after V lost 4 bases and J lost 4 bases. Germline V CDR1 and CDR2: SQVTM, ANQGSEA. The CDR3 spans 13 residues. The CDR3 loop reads CSVVQGAGETQYF. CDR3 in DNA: TGCAGCGTTGTACAGGGGGCAGGAGAGACCCAGTACTTC.

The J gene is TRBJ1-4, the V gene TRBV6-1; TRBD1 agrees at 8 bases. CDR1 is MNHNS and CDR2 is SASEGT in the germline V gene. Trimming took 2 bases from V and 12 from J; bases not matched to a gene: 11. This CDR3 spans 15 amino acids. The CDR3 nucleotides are TGTGCCAGCAGTGAAAGACCGGACAGGGTGGGGCAACTGTTTTTT. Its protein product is CASSERPDRVGQLFF.

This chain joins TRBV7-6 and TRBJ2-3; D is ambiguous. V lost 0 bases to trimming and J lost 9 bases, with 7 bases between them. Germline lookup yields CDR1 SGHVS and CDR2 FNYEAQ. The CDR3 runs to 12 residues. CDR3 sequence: CASSLAGETQYF. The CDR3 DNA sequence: TGTGCCAGCAGCTTAGCTGGCGAAACGCAGTATTTT.